A selection of T cell receptor beta chains follows, all from one sample in a study of OX40 agonist ivuxolimab in advanced cancers. The table came from immunoSEQ multiplex PCR; TCRdb's copy has only in-frame clones and leaves some out. The data contain 85,000 or so clones, 80% to 90% of them singletons. The sample was CD4+ or CD8+ T cells sorted from blood, taken in a trial of the OX40 agonist ivuxolimab. These receptors came from an adult with an advanced solid tumor such as melanoma, head and neck, liver or kidney cancer. CDR3s include the opening cysteine and the closing phenylalanine or tryptophan. D genes are given only for firm matches. Some rows mark clone size as missing; the rest say once, few, many or name a class of expanded clone.

V,D,J,size,DNA,CDR3
TRBV29-1,NA,TRBJ2-1,NA,TGCAGCGTTAGTCAGGGGTACACCCGGGGTGAGCAGTTCTTC,CSVSQGYTRGEQFF
TRBV19,NA,TRBJ1-2,NA,TGTGCCAGTAGTGTCCAGGGATCGATAAACTATGGCTACACCTTC,CASSVQGSINYGYTF
TRBV21-1,NA,TRBJ2-2,NA,TGTGCCAGCAGCCCAGGGCGGGAACCCGGGGAGCTGTTTTTT,CASSPGREPGELFF
TRBV12-2,NA,TRBJ1-5,NA,TGTGCAAGTCGCTTAGCGCTCCATAGCAATCAGCCCCAGCATTTT,CASRLALHSNQPQHF
TRBV6-6,TRBD1,TRBJ1-1,NA,TGTACCAGCAAGAGGGGGCGCGGGAACACTGAAGCTTTCTTT,CTSKRGRGNTEAFF
TRBV18,TRBD1,TRBJ2-3,NA,TGTGCCAGCTCATCAGACAGGGAAATCACAGATACGCAGTATTTT,CASSSDREITDTQYF
TRBV7-9,NA,TRBJ1-4,NA,TGTGCCAGCAGCTTTGGAGAACGAAAACTGTTTTTT,CASSFGERKLFF
TRBV7-2,NA,TRBJ1-4,NA,TGTGCCAGCACTCTGACCAGGGGCGGGGAAAAACTGTTTTTT,CASTLTRGGEKLFF
TRBV4-3,TRBD1,TRBJ2-3,NA,TGCGCCAGCAGCCTCGGGACAGGCAATCTAGATACGCAGTATTTT,CASSLGTGNLDTQYF
TRBV9,NA,TRBJ2-5,NA,TGTGCCAGCAGCGTAGAAGAGGGTAGGGAGACCCAGTACTTC,CASSVEEGRETQYF
TRBV7-2,NA,TRBJ1-6,NA,TGTGCCAGCAGCTTAGGGGTGCCTTGGACAGACTCACCCCTCCACTTT,CASSLGVPWTDSPLHF
TRBV5-4,NA,TRBJ2-7,NA,TGTGCCAGCAGCTTGAATGCAGGGACCTACGAGCAGTACTTC,CASSLNAGTYEQYF
TRBV5-8,NA,TRBJ2-1,NA,TGTGCCAGCAGCTATGAGGATGAGCAGTTCTTC,CASSYEDEQFF
TRBV6-6,TRBD1,TRBJ2-7,few,TGTGCCAGCAGTTACAAGGTCAGGGGGCACGAGCAGTACTTC,CASSYKVRGHEQYF
TRBV6-1,NA,TRBJ2-1,NA,TGTGCCAGCAGTGAAGTCAGGTACAATGAGCAGTTCTTC,CASSEVRYNEQFF
TRBV9,NA,TRBJ2-1,NA,TGTGCCAGCAGCGTAATCCGGGGCTCACAGTTCTTC,CASSVIRGSQFF
TRBV7-9,NA,TRBJ1-2,few,TGTGCCAGCAGCCCCATTCAGATCCGTGGCTACACCTTC,CASSPIQIRGYTF
TRBV4-1,TRBD2,TRBJ2-5,NA,TGCGCCAGCAGCCCTTTAGGACTAGCGGGGGGGACCCAAGAGACCCAGTACTTC,CASSPLGLAGGTQETQYF
TRBV6-1,NA,TRBJ1-2,NA,TGTGCCAGCACTGGTAGGGTCCCTCCGGGTGGCTACACCTTC,CASTGRVPPGGYTF
TRBV7-7,NA,TRBJ1-6,NA,TGTGCCAGCAGCTTACTGGATAATTCACCCCTCCACTTT,CASSLLDNSPLHF
TRBV15,TRBD2,TRBJ2-5,NA,TGTGCCACTAGTCCGGGACTAGCGGGGGGGATTATAGAGACCCAGTACTTC,CATSPGLAGGIIETQYF
TRBV2,NA,TRBJ1-2,NA,TGTGCCAGCAGTATGGACGGGAACTATGGCTACACCTTC,CASSMDGNYGYTF
TRBV7-9,NA,TRBJ2-5,NA,TGTGCCAGCAGTTGGTACCAAGAGACCCAGTACTTC,CASSWYQETQYF
TRBV5-1,TRBD2,TRBJ2-5,NA,TGCGCCAGCAGCTTGGAGGTCGTAGCGGGAGGGACCCAGTACTTC,CASSLEVVAGGTQYF
TRBV29-1,NA,TRBJ2-1,NA,TGCAGCGCGTCCTCGACAGGCTCCTACAATGAGCAGTTCTTC,CSASSTGSYNEQFF
TRBV9,TRBD1,TRBJ1-3,NA,TGTGCCAGCAGCGTAGAAGGGGGCGCGCCTACTGGAAACACCATATATTTT,CASSVEGGAPTGNTIYF
TRBV4-1,NA,TRBJ1-5,NA,TGCGCCAGCAGCCCAGGAGCACAGGGATATAGCAATCAGCCCCAGCATTTT,CASSPGAQGYSNQPQHF
TRBV28,TRBD1,TRBJ1-1,NA,TGTGCCAGCAGTTCCCGGACAGGGTATGTCGACACTGAAGCTTTCTTT,CASSSRTGYVDTEAFF
TRBV9,NA,TRBJ1-3,NA,TGTGCCAGCAGCTTTACAGGGAACTCTGGAAACACCATATATTTT,CASSFTGNSGNTIYF
TRBV7-2,NA,TRBJ1-2,NA,TGTGCCAGCAGCGAGCAGAGTGGCTACACCTTC,CASSEQSGYTF
TRBV19,NA,TRBJ2-1,NA,TGTGCCAGTAGGGCCGGCGTAAACAATGAGCAGTTCTTC,CASRAGVNNEQFF
TRBV19,NA,TRBJ1-1,NA,TGTGCCAGTAGTATGGGAGGGGGGCGCAACACTGAAGCTTTCTTT,CASSMGGGRNTEAFF
TRBV7-2,NA,TRBJ2-7,NA,TGTGCCAGCAGCTCCGGGTTCCACGAGCAGTACTTC,CASSSGFHEQYF
TRBV19,TRBD2,TRBJ2-7,NA,TGTGCCAGTAGACCGGAAGGGACTAGCTCCTACGAGCAGTACTTC,CASRPEGTSSYEQYF
TRBV7-3,NA,TRBJ2-1,NA,TGTGCCAGCAGCCTTGAAAGGAATGAGCAGTTCTTC,CASSLERNEQFF
TRBV7-2,TRBD2,TRBJ2-2,NA,TGTGCCAGCAGCTTAGAAGCGGGGGGCGGGGAGCTGTTTTTT,CASSLEAGGGELFF
TRBV30,NA,TRBJ2-5,NA,TGTGCCTGGAGTGCGACCAGAGTAGAGACCCAGTACTTC,CAWSATRVETQYF
TRBV7-9,NA,TRBJ2-2,NA,TGTGCCAGCAGCTTAAATGGGGCAGGTGACGGGGAGCTGTTTTTT,CASSLNGAGDGELFF
TRBV7-2,TRBD2,TRBJ2-1,NA,TGTGCCAGCAGCCCGGGACTAGCGGGGGGTGCGAATGAGCAGTTCTTC,CASSPGLAGGANEQFF
TRBV30,NA,TRBJ2-7,NA,TGTGCCTGGGGCCGGGACACCCTCTCCTACGAGCAGTACTTC,CAWGRDTLSYEQYF
TRBV11-2,TRBD1,TRBJ2-7,NA,TGTGCCAGCAGCCTACTCCGGGACAGGGGGCGCACCGTCTACGAGCAGTACTTC,CASSLLRDRGRTVYEQYF
TRBV7-9,NA,TRBJ2-3,NA,TGTGCCAGCAGCCCCGGGGGTGCATACACAGATACGCAGTATTTT,CASSPGGAYTDTQYF
TRBV19,NA,TRBJ2-1,NA,TGTGCCAGTAGGCCCTCGGACACCCGCTCCTACAATGAGCAGTTCTTC,CASRPSDTRSYNEQFF